Below, 25 T cell receptor beta chains from the same sample are listed, as sequenced in a study of T-cell reconstitution after alpha-beta-depleted transplantation in children. Library preparation (for TCRbeta) was performed with unique molecular identifiers. TCRdb ran MiXCR on the PCR reads and lists one entry per CDR3 protein. In the table there are about 540,000 distinct CDR3 sequences, approximately 20% of which are singletons. The sequences come from PBMCs from the stem cell graft donor, collected from the stem cell graft. Receptors were obtained from a human donor who donated a stem cell graft to a child with acute lymphoblastic leukemia.

The chain links TRBV2 to TRBJ1-2, with TRBD1 matching over 9 bases. CDR1 is SNHLY and CDR2 is FYNNEI in the germline V gene. This CDR3 is built from 14 residues. With 7 bases clipped from V and 3 bases from J, the junction kept 6 bases outside the gene matches. DNA for the CDR3: TGTGCCAGCAACCAACAGGGGGCGGACTATGGCTACACCTTC. Protein: CASNQQGADYGYTF.

This clonotype has at least ten counts. The CDR3 spells CSARDLAGQSDTQYF. The CDR3 nucleotides read TGCAGTGCTAGAGATCTAGCGGGGCAATCAGATACGCAGTATTTT. V usage is TRBV20-1 and J usage is TRBJ2-3; 9 nucleotides agree with TRBD2. The V segment lost 0 bases and the J segment 4 bases; nucleotides outside the gene matches: 5. The CDR3 has 15 residues. The V gene's germline CDR1 is DFQATT and CDR2 SNEGSKA (reference sequence).

In its sample, this clonotype was seen a few times. The rearrangement links TRBV29-1 to TRBJ2-7, with D perhaps TRBD2 (7 bases). This CDR3 is 13 amino acids long. The V end lost 1 base, the J end lost 7 bases, and 14 bases lay between the germline ends. Germline V gene data show CDR1 as SQVTM and CDR2 as ANQGSEA. CDR3 coding DNA: TGCAGCGTTGAAGGCGGGGGCATGGTGGAGCAGTACTTC. It codes for CSVEGGGMVEQYF.

This clonotype was counted a few times. The chain combines TRBV9 with TRBJ2-7; D is unresolved. The V end was cut by 0 bases, the J end by 1 base, with 5 bases between. The germline CDR1 and CDR2 sequences are SGDLS and YYNGEE. CDR3 size: 13 residues. Here the CDR3 reads CASSVDPSYEQYF. CDR3 DNA sequence: TGTGCCAGCAGCGTAGACCCGTCCTACGAGCAGTACTTC.

V usage is TRBV27 and J usage is TRBJ2-7; D is perhaps TRBD1 (5 bases). In germline, CDR1 is MNHEY, CDR2 SMNVEV (reference sequence). CDR3 length equals 13 residues. V dropped 4 bases and J dropped 3 bases, with 10 bases sitting between them. The chain's CDR3 is CASSSFTGYEQYF. CDR3 in DNA: TGTGCCAGCAGTTCATTTACAGGCTACGAGCAGTACTTC.

The chain couples TRBV20-1 to TRBJ2-1; D not resolved. The CDR3 extends over 15 amino acids. Germline lookup yields CDR1 DFQATT and CDR2 SNEGSKA (reference sequence). V was cut by 4 bases and J by 5 bases, with 18 bases left in between. The CDR3 is CSATKLFPPDNEQFF. CDR3 bases: TGCAGTGCTACTAAACTCTTCCCCCCTGACAATGAGCAGTTCTTC.

V is TRBV6-5 and J is TRBJ2-2, with TRBD2 matching over 11 bases. This CDR3 has 18 amino acids. Germline trimming cut 0 bases from V and 1 base from J; bases unmatched to any gene: 4. Germline loops: CDR1 MNHEY, CDR2 SVGAGI. The CDR3 spells CASSYSILAGVNTGELFF. As DNA, the CDR3 is TGTGCCAGCAGTTACTCGATACTAGCGGGAGTGAACACCGGGGAGCTGTTTTTT.

This chain joins TRBV14 and TRBJ2-7; the D gene is possibly TRBD2 (7 bases). Trimming pared 4 bases from V and 4 bases from J, leaving 23 bases between. The CDR3 length is 17 residues. Germline CDR1 SGHDN, CDR2 FVKESK. CDR3 region: CASSPFVGGGIEYEQYF. The CDR3 nucleotides read TGTGCCAGCAGCCCATTTGTGGGAGGGGGTATCGAGTACGAGCAGTACTTC.

The V gene is TRBV12-3 or TRBV12-4, the J gene TRBJ2-7; 9 bases are shared with TRBD2. V lost 4 bases, J lost 9 bases, and 7 bases stayed unmatched. The CDR3 extends over 13 amino acids. The CDR3 is CASSSGGRGLQYF. CDR3 in DNA: TGTGCCAGCAGTTCTGGCGGGAGGGGTTTGCAGTACTTC.

The chain joins TRBV12-3 or TRBV12-4 to TRBJ1-2, with 7 bases identical to TRBD1. CDR3 length: 13 amino acids. V dropped 5 bases and J dropped 6; count of bases not matched to a gene: 6. The CDR3 region has the DNA TGTGCCAGCAGTCCCGGGACAGAAGATGGCTACACCTTC. Protein product: CASSPGTEDGYTF.

The chain links TRBV5-1 to TRBJ2-7; 10 bases agree with TRBD2. The CDR3 totals 16 residues. V dropped 5 bases and J dropped 3; count of bases not matched to a gene: 11. Germline V CDR1 and CDR2: SGHRS, YFSETQ. CDR3: CASRPQAGGPIYEQYF. In DNA form, the CDR3 reads TGCGCCAGCAGGCCACAAGCGGGAGGGCCGATCTACGAGCAGTACTTC.

This clonotype has only a few counts. The chain carries TRBV2 and TRBJ2-3, with D tentatively TRBD1 or TRBD2 (5 bases each). V was clipped by 0 bases and J by 2 bases, with 9 bases between them. The CDR3 covers 15 residues. Germline V gene data show CDR1 as SNHLY and CDR2 as FYNNEI. This CDR3 is CASSEAGDPTDTQYF. The CDR3 bases are TGTGCCAGCAGTGAAGCCGGGGACCCCACAGATACGCAGTATTTT.

This sequence joins TRBV9 and TRBJ1-5, with D possibly matching TRBD1 (6 bases). Per germline, CDR1 SGDLS and CDR2 YYNGEE. Trimming cost V 0 bases and J 7 bases, with 14 bases left between them. The CDR3 is made up of 15 amino acids. CDR3: CASSVGMGAGQPQHF. The CDR3 nucleotides are TGTGCCAGCAGCGTAGGGATGGGGGCAGGGCAGCCCCAGCATTTT.

This clonotype was seen a few times. The chain couples TRBV2 to TRBJ2-2; tentative D call: TRBD2 (5 bases). CDR1 is SNHLY, CDR2 FYNNEI, per germline. The CDR3 has 15 amino acids. The ends were cut back, 6 bases at V and 7 bases at J, with 18 bases in the middle. The CDR3 nucleotides are TGTGCCAGCAGCTACTTAGCAAGCGCGGGCGGGGAGCTGTTTTTT. Translated, it gives CASSYLASAGGELFF. Combining the CDR3 with reference TRBV2 and TRBJ2-2 gives the whole variable domain EPEVTQTPSHQVTQMGQEVILRCVPISNHLYFYWYRQILGQKVEFLVSFYNNEISEKSEIFDDQFSVERPDGSNFTLKIRSTKLEDSAMYFCASSYLASAGGELFFGEGSRLTVL.

This sequence joins TRBV30 and TRBJ2-6, with D hard to call. Trimming shortened V by 2 bases and J by 2 bases, and 10 bases separated the two germline ends. CDR1 is GTSNPN and CDR2 is SVGIG in the germline V gene (reference sequence). This CDR3 is 15 amino acids long. The DNA for the CDR3 is TGTGCCTGGAGTCCTTTGCCGCCTGGGGCCAACGTCCTGACTTTC. As protein: CAWSPLPPGANVLTF. The full variable domain, its missing parts supplied by reference TRBV30 and TRBJ2-6, is SQTIHQWPATLVQPVGSPLSLECTVEGTSNPNLYWYRQAAGRGLQLLFYSVGIGQISSEVPQNLSASRPQDRQFILSSKKLLLSDSGFYLCAWSPLPPGANVLTFGAGSRLTVL.

This clonotype occurred a few times. The chain joins TRBV7-2 to TRBJ2-7; 9 bases align to TRBD2. CDR1 SGHTA and CDR2 FQGNSA come from the germline V gene. CDR3 length: 15 amino acids. The junction had 6 bases not matched to a gene; V was cut back by 1 base and J by 5 bases. Here the CDR3 DNA reads TGTGCCAGCAGCTTAGAACCAGCGGGAGGCCACGAGCAGTACTTC. Its translation: CASSLEPAGGHEQYF.

In its sample, this clonotype was seen a few times. This chain joins TRBV6-1 and TRBJ2-3, with 8 bases that match TRBD2. CDR3 length: 14 residues. Germline CDR1 MNHNS, CDR2 SASEGT. V gave up 6 bases and J gave up 3 bases; unmatched junction bases: 5. CDR3 sequence reads: CASRAGLATDTQYF. CDR3 in DNA: TGTGCCAGCAGGGCCGGACTAGCTACAGATACGCAGTATTTT.

The chain uses TRBV20-1 and TRBJ2-1, with 10 bases lining up with TRBD1. V dropped 1 base and J dropped 4; count of bases not matched to a gene: 7. In germline, CDR1 is DFQATT, CDR2 SNEGSKA (reference sequence). CDR3 size: 16 residues. The DNA of the CDR3 is TGCAGTGCTAGAGGTCCGGACAGGGGGGATTACAATGAGCAGTTCTTC. As protein: CSARGPDRGDYNEQFF.

This clonotype was detected a few times. CDR3 in DNA: TGTGCCAGCAGTAGATTGGGACAGGGGCCCCAAGGTGGGGCCAACGTCCTGACTTTC. Translated, it gives CASSRLGQGPQGGANVLTF. The chain combines TRBV5-6 with TRBJ2-6, with TRBD1 matching 10 bases. V shed 5 bases, J shed 3 bases, and the junction held 14 bases outside the gene matches. This CDR3 contains 19 residues. The V gene's germline CDR1 is SGHDT and CDR2 YYEEEE. The complete variable domain, with remaining parts taken from reference TRBV5-6 and TRBJ2-6, reads DAGVTQSPTHLIKTRGQQVTLRCSPKSGHDTVSWYQQALGQGPQFIFQYYEEEERQRGNFPDRFSGHQFPNYSSELNVNALLLGDSALYLCASSRLGQGPQGGANVLTFGAGSRLTVL.

This clonotype occurred a few times. The chain joins TRBV5-1 to TRBJ2-2; maybe TRBD2 (6 bases). The CDR3 sequence is 14 residues long. Looked up from germline, CDR1 is SGHRS and CDR2 is YFSETQ. Trimming removed 4 bases from V and 3 bases from J, with 10 bases in between. The CDR3 protein is CASSRGLYTGELFF. The CDR3 DNA follows: TGCGCCAGCAGCAGGGGACTCTACACCGGGGAGCTGTTTTTT.

The rearrangement links TRBV12-3 or TRBV12-4 to TRBJ2-5; 11 bases map to TRBD2. V was clipped by 3 bases and J by 3 bases; unmatched bases: 6. The CDR3 totals 16 residues. The chain's CDR3 is CASSFRGLAAKETQYF. The CDR3 DNA reads as TGTGCCAGCAGTTTTCGGGGACTAGCGGCAAAAGAGACCCAGTACTTC.

The chain recombines TRBV19 with TRBJ2-5; 8 bases are shared with TRBD1. V lost 4 bases, J lost 4 bases, and 5 bases stayed unmatched. Germline V gene sequence: CDR1 LNHDA, CDR2 SQIVND (reference sequence). The length of the CDR3 is 14 residues. The CDR3 here is CASSSDRGGETQYF. The CDR3 bases are TGTGCCAGTAGTAGCGACAGGGGTGGAGAGACCCAGTACTTC.

V is TRBV24-1 and J is TRBJ2-2; possible D gene TRBD1, 6 bases. The CDR3 has 17 amino acids. Germline V lookup: CDR1 KGHDR, CDR2 SFDVKD. V lost 4 bases, J lost 2 bases, and 16 bases lay in between. The CDR3 here is CATSESPGQSNTGELFF. CDR3 nucleotide sequence: TGTGCCACCAGTGAATCGCCGGGACAATCTAACACCGGGGAGCTGTTTTTT.

This clonotype was recorded a few times. CDR3 sequence (DNA): TGTGCCAGCAGTGAAGCGGTGGGGGCGTGGAGTGAAAAACTGTTTTTT. This translates into CASSEAVGAWSEKLFF. The rearrangement uses TRBV6-1 and TRBJ1-4; D may be TRBD1 (6 bases). The germline gives CDR1 MNHNS, CDR2 SASEGT. This CDR3 has 16 amino acids. V was shortened by 0 bases and J by 7 bases, with 15 bases between the two germline ends.

The chain recombines TRBV10-3 with TRBJ2-1; D tentatively reads TRBD1 or TRBD2 (7 bases each). The CDR3 has 15 amino acids. The V end lost 6 bases, the J end lost 7 bases, and 19 bases lay between the germline ends. CDR1 is ENHRY, CDR2 SYGVKD, per germline. In DNA, the CDR3 is TGTGCCATCAGGCAGGGGGGCGCGGGAGCTAATGAGCAGTTCTTC. Its translation is CAIRQGGAGANEQFF.